Reported below is one T cell receptor beta chain. Its binding antigen is unknown. One base away there is no much larger clone; base qualities are not given. V is shortened by 3 bases, J by 4 bases, and the region joining them spans 9 bases. From a lookup of the germline V gene, CDR1 and CDR2 are ENHRY and SYGVKD. Spanning cysteine to phenylalanine, the CDR3 consists of 13 amino acids. The entry retains the CDR3 DNA only, 39 bases that are in frame from base 1. The data were taken from a study of CD8 T cells in ankylosing spondylitis (dated by TCRdb to about 2017). Regarding the complete study: The study profiled T cell receptor beta repertoires in healthy donors and ankylosing spondylitis patients to find disease-linked TCR variants. The whole study cohort included 95 to 130 healthy donors and 20 to 30 ankylosing spondylitis patients. Peripheral blood was sampled, and synovial fluid was also collected from ankylosing spondylitis patients. Here is what the overall study found, with its caveats: Some TCR beta motif variants had previously been reported in synovial fluid and blood of reactive arthritis patients, which suggested common disease-initiation mechanisms. A TCR beta motif of about 8 highly homologous amino acid variants appeared characteristic of blood from ankylosing spondylitis patients. Significant enrichment of the disease-linked clones was reported in matched synovial fluid samples from ankylosing spondylitis patients. In peripheral blood, the disease-linked clones were found at relatively low frequencies and had a CD8+ phenotype.

The sequencing machine was an Illumina HiSeq 2500. TCR beta libraries were prepared by quantitative 5'-RACE with molecular barcodes. The published analysis was carried out like this. Disease-linked TCR variants were identified with a new computational method built on a probabilistic model of VDJ rearrangement. The public reads were reprocessed in TCRdb via fastp at Q25 and MiXCR, keeping in-frame beta chains. Each entry merges the rows of one CDR3 protein and shows their most common DNA and genes. The V and J calls were not made by the authors but by TCRdb's processing. This sample holds roughly 670,000 distinct CDR3 sequences; around a fifth were observed only once. The top ten clones comprise under 20% of the sample.

Sequenced material: blood, either unsorted or a sorted T cell fraction (not recorded which). Rearrangement joined TRBV10-3 to TRBJ1-2; no D segment can be confidently identified. This receptor was taken from a male donor with ankylosing spondylitis. This receptor carries the CDR3 CAISDGKSYGYTF. Read as DNA, the sequence is TGTGCCATCAGTGACGGAAAAAGCTATGGCTACACCTTC.